The 20 T cell receptor beta chains presented below share a single source sample, sequenced in a study of blood T cell repertoires in COVID-19. Sequencing used immunoSEQ multiplex PCR; TCRdb keeps in-frame clones, though not all of them. The table shows 200,000 to 300,000 clones, with 85% occurring only once. The sample comprised peripheral blood. Receptors were obtained from a woman aged 60-75 years with active or convalescent COVID-19.

The gene calls are TRBV25-1 and TRBJ2-5; 9 bases match TRBD1. Losses at the gene ends were 2 bases for V and 3 bases for J; bases not matched to a gene: 7. From germline, CDR1 is MGHDK and CDR2 SYGVNS. The CDR3 consists of 16 residues. Written as DNA, the CDR3 is TGTGCCAGCAGTGAAGGAGGGACAGGGTATGAAGAGACCCAGTACTTC. Its translation: CASSEGGTGYEETQYF.

The chain uses TRBV21-1 and TRBJ2-7; the D call of TRBD2 is as the table states it, not checked on the DNA. TRBV21-1 is assigned pseudogene status. The CDR3 totals 13 residues. CDR3 bases: TGTGCCAGCAGCCTGCCAAGCGGGGGCCATATGTACTTC. Translating it yields CASSLPSGGHMYF.

J is TRBJ2-5 and V is TRBV6-5; weak D call: TRBD1 (5 bases). Germline-derived CDR1 and CDR2 are MNHEY and SVGAGI. The CDR3 sequence is 15 residues long. V lost 4 bases to trimming and J lost 0 bases, with 12 bases between them. The CDR3 sequence is CASSSGRQYQETQYF. The CDR3, as DNA: TGTGCCAGCAGTTCAGGGCGGCAGTACCAAGAGACCCAGTACTTC.

The V and J genes are TRBV10-3 and TRBJ2-1; perhaps TRBD2 as D (7 bases). There are 15 residues in the CDR3. The V end was cut by 3 bases, the J end by 3 bases, with 12 bases between. CDR1 and CDR2 (germline): ENHRY, SYGVKD. CDR3 in amino acids: CAISEGGAGYNEQFF. CDR3 DNA sequence: TGTGCCATCAGTGAAGGGGGGGCGGGCTACAATGAGCAGTTCTTC.

The V gene is TRBV27, the J gene TRBJ1-5; a weak D match, TRBD1 (5 bases). The V end lost 6 bases, the J end lost 4 bases, and 16 bases lay between the germline ends. This CDR3 has 15 amino acids. CDR1 and CDR2 from the germline V gene are MNHEY and SMNVEV (reference sequence). The CDR3 spells CASSPWGQQNQPQHF. The DNA for the CDR3 is TGTGCCAGCAGCCCCTGGGGCCAGCAGAATCAGCCCCAGCATTTT.

This chain connects TRBV28 to TRBJ1-1; 9 bases are a match to TRBD1. The trim removed 7 bases at V and 5 bases at J, leaving 14 bases unmatched. The CDR3 loop spans 16 amino acids. Germline CDR1 MDHEN, CDR2 SYDVKM. Written as DNA, the CDR3 is TGTGCCAGCAACTATCCGGGACAGGGCCAGTTAACTGAAGCTTTCTTT. Translated: CASNYPGQGQLTEAFF. The full variable domain, rest sourced from reference TRBV28 and TRBJ1-1, is DVKVTQSSRYLVKRTGEKVFLECVQDMDHENMFWYRQDPGLGLRLIYFSYDVKMKEKGDIPEGYSVSREKKERFSLILESASTNQTSMYLCASNYPGQGQLTEAFFGQGTRLTVV.

This chain connects TRBV18 to TRBJ1-2, with no clear D. This CDR3 region has 13 residues. Germline V lookup: CDR1 KGHSH, CDR2 LQKENI. Trimming removed 4 bases at V and 2 bases at J, with 8 bases between. CDR3 DNA sequence: TGTGCCAGCTCACGCGAAGAAAACTATGGCTACACCTTC. It yields the protein CASSREENYGYTF.

This chain joins TRBV5-1 and TRBJ2-5, with 10 bases that match TRBD2. CDR1 and CDR2 from the germline V gene are SGHRS and YFSETQ. The CDR3 totals 15 residues. V gave up 6 bases and J gave up 1 base; unmatched junction bases: 6. The CDR3 sequence is CASKLAGVAQETQYF. CDR3 coding DNA: TGCGCCAGCAAGCTAGCGGGGGTGGCCCAAGAGACCCAGTACTTC.

The chain is built from TRBV3-1 (or the pseudogene TRBV3-2) and TRBJ1-2, with 7 nucleotides matching TRBD1. CDR1 LGHDT and CDR2 YNNKEL come from the germline V gene (reference sequence). This CDR3 comprises 12 residues. V was pared by 7 bases and J by 8 bases, with 7 bases of the junction left unmatched. The CDR3 nucleotides are TGTGCCAGCAATAGGCAGGGGGTCGGCTACACCTTC. It codes for CASNRQGVGYTF.

This chain uses TRBV2 with TRBJ2-4; 12 bases fit TRBD1. V gave up 5 bases and J gave up 0 bases; unmatched junction bases: 11. The CDR3 loop spans 19 amino acids. Germline V gene data show CDR1 as SNHLY and CDR2 as FYNNEI. The CDR3 DNA is TGTGCCAGCAGTCCGGAGGGACAGGGGGCCATTGGAGCCAAAAACATTCAGTACTTC. Translated, it gives CASSPEGQGAIGAKNIQYF. The full variable domain, with the rest looked up from reference TRBV2 and TRBJ2-4, is EPEVTQTPSHQVTQMGQEVILRCVPISNHLYFYWYRQILGQKVEFLVSFYNNEISEKSEIFDDQFSVERPDGSNFTLKIRSTKLEDSAMYFCASSPEGQGAIGAKNIQYFGAGTRLSVL.

The J gene is TRBJ1-6, the V gene TRBV5-1, with 10 bases that match TRBD1. V was clipped by 4 bases and J by 10 bases; unmatched bases: 2. The CDR3 totals 13 residues. CDR1 is SGHRS, CDR2 YFSETQ, per germline. DNA of the CDR3: TGCGCCAGCAGCCGGGACAGGGGCTCACCCCTCCACTTT. It translates to CASSRDRGSPLHF.

This clone was recorded only once. The V call is TRBV4-2, the J call TRBJ1-5; 7 nucleotides agree with TRBD1. V lost 1 base and J lost 6; bases outside the gene matches: 6. The CDR3 spans 15 residues. Germline CDR1 is LGHNA and CDR2 is YNFKEQ. The DNA of the CDR3 is TGTGCCAGCAGCCAAGGCCCACAGGGGACTCAGCCCCAGCATTTT. Protein product: CASSQGPQGTQPQHF.

The chain links TRBV2 to TRBJ2-7, with D possibly matching TRBD2 (5 bases). The germline V and J ends were trimmed by 5 bases and 3 bases, with 14 bases remaining between them. The germline V gene encodes CDR1 SNHLY and CDR2 FYNNEI. The CDR3 is 14 amino acids. The CDR3 protein is CASSRGTKDYEQYV. Here the CDR3 DNA reads TGTGCCAGCAGTCGGGGAACTAAGGACTACGAGCAGTACGTC.

In DNA, the CDR3 is TGTGCCACCAGCGTCGACAGGGCCTCCTACAATGAGCAGTTCTTC. Protein product: CATSVDRASYNEQFF. The chain recombines TRBV15 with TRBJ2-1; TRBD1 agrees at 7 bases. Germline V gene lookup returns CDR1 LNHNV and CDR2 YYDKDF (reference sequence). J gave up 0 bases and V 5 bases, and 4 bases lay outside the gene matches. The length of the CDR3 is 15 residues.

The gene calls are TRBV3-1 (or the pseudogene TRBV3-2) and TRBJ2-5; TRBD1 matches at 7 bases. Germline V gene sequence: CDR1 LGHDT, CDR2 YNNKEL (reference sequence). The J segment lost 1 base and the V segment lost 0 bases, leaving 8 bases of the junction unmatched. This CDR3 contains 17 residues. CDR3: CASSQDLGGPFQETQYF. The CDR3 DNA reads as TGTGCCAGCAGCCAAGATTTAGGGGGCCCATTCCAAGAGACCCAGTACTTC.

This chain joins TRBV19 and TRBJ2-1, with 8 nucleotides matching TRBD2. CDR1 and CDR2 from the germline V gene are LNHDA and SQIVND (reference sequence). V lost 6 bases and J lost 1; bases outside the gene matches: 11. The CDR3 spans 17 residues. CDR3 in amino acids: CASRGPGSGESYNEQFF. The DNA of the CDR3 is TGTGCCAGTAGGGGGCCCGGTAGCGGGGAATCCTACAATGAGCAGTTCTTC.

The CDR3, as DNA: TGTGCCATCAGGATGCTAGACAGGGAGGATGGCTACACCTTC. Translating it yields CAIRMLDREDGYTF. The genes are TRBV10-3 and TRBJ1-2; TRBD1 matches at 7 bases. The germline V gene encodes CDR1 ENHRY and CDR2 SYGVKD. Trimming removed 6 bases from V and 6 bases from J; junction bases left unmatched: 10. The CDR3 has 14 amino acids.

The count of this clone is one. The CDR3 region is CASSRGQGGYGYTF. The CDR3 bases are TGTGCCAGTAGCCGCGGACAGGGTGGCTATGGCTACACCTTC. The chain employs TRBV19 and TRBJ1-2, with TRBD1 matching 8 bases. Germline V CDR1 and CDR2: LNHDA, SQIVND (reference sequence). After removal of 6 bases from V and 4 bases from J, the junction contained 7 bases not matched to a gene. The CDR3 length is 14 residues.

This chain connects TRBV19 to TRBJ1-4, with TRBD1 matching 7 bases. Germline trimming cut 4 bases from V and 0 bases from J; bases unmatched to any gene: 5. The germline V gene encodes CDR1 LNHDA and CDR2 SQIVND (reference sequence). This CDR3 comprises 16 residues. The CDR3 DNA is TGTGCCAGTAGTACTCGGGACAGTTCAACTAATGAAAAACTGTTTTTT. Translating gives CASSTRDSSTNEKLFF.

This clone appeared a few times. This chain uses TRBV3-1 (or the pseudogene TRBV3-2) with TRBJ1-6; 10 bases align to TRBD1. Germline V lookup: CDR1 LGHDT, CDR2 YNNKEL (reference sequence). This CDR3 has 14 amino acids. J lost 7 bases, V lost 4 bases, and 1 base had no gene match. CDR3 DNA sequence: TGTGCCAGCAGCCGGGGACAGGGGAATTCACCCCTCCACTTT. Translation gives CASSRGQGNSPLHF.